This T cell receptor (beta chain) was profiled in a study of beta chain features in type 1 diabetes. Study-level findings and limits: Researchers could not determine here whether HLA type influences TCRB rearrangement. Shortening that was moderate but significant affected the TCRB CDR3s of Type 1 diabetes patients in all four CD4+ subsets. The VDJ junctions of type 1 diabetes patients carried fewer insertions and more deletions.

The CDR3 spans 14 residues. Germline V CDR1 and CDR2: SGHVS, FQNEAQ. With 2 bases removed from V and 5 bases from J, the gap between germline ends came to 10 bases. About this clone: Antigen unknown.

Over 95% purity was reached by all sorted populations. Of the isolated RNA, all was reverse transcribed, and so the sequenced material was expressed TCRB transcripts. Sequenced by immunoSEQ multiplex PCR; TCRdb stores in-frame clones only, minus some. The repertoire has 60,000 or so clones, around 50% of them found once; the top ten carry around 2.5%. Material: Tregs from blood. The TCR sequence derives from a woman aged 40 to 55 with type 1 diabetes. The rearrangement joins TRBV7-8 to TRBJ1-5; perhaps TRBD1 as D (6 bases). The CDR3 reads CASSLKAGDQPQHF. CDR3 nucleotides: TGTGCCAGCAGCTTAAAGGCAGGGGATCAGCCCCAGCATTTT. Using reference TRBV7-8 and TRBJ1-5 for the parts outside the CDR3, the full variable domain is GAGVSQSPRYKVAKRGQDVALRCDPISGHVSLFWYQQALGQGPEFLTYFQNEAQLDKSGLPSDRFFAERPEGSVSTLKIQRTQQEDSAVYLCASSLKAGDQPQHFGDGTRLSIL.